This note documents a single T cell receptor beta chain sequence. The sample comes from a study of blood T cell repertoires in COVID-19. Overall study context: The United States, Italy and Spain supplied acute and convalescent COVID-19 samples. The analysed material was cDNA or gDNA that came from T cells, B-cell-depleted T cells, or PBMCs.

Original processing notes: Cell counts per sample came from amplifying reference gene primers. Only in-frame clones appear in the TCRdb table, and some are missing; sequencing was by immunoSEQ multiplex PCR. V, J and clone size are taken as reported in that table, and D and trimming were inferred from the DNA itself. The sample holds under 250,000 clones, 70% to 90% seen once. The CDR3 has 13 amino acids. Trimming shortened V by 2 bases and J by 3 bases, and 8 bases separated the two germline ends. CDR1 is LGHNA and CDR2 is YSLEER in the germline V gene. The receptor was derived from a human donor in a cohort sampled during active COVID-19. V usage is TRBV4-3 and J usage is TRBJ2-7, with D perhaps TRBD1 (5 bases). Source material: peripheral blood. CDR3 amino acids: CASSQQGYYEQYF. The CDR3, as DNA: TGCGCCAGCAGCCAACAGGGCTACTACGAGCAGTACTTC.